The 11 T cell receptor beta chains reported below all come from one sample, sequenced in a study of blood T cells in healthy people across ages. Together with a sample-barcoded 5' primer, a J-beta primer mix was included in a second PCR lasting roughly 6 to 12 cycles. From the 5' RACE reads, TCRdb called clonotypes with MiXCR, one entry per CDR3 protein. The sample includes 1,800,000 or so distinct CDR3 sequences, around 40% of them seen just once. Sequencing was done on a sample of blood. These receptors all stem from a human donor in good health.

This clonotype is a singleton in its sample. V gene TRBV3-1 combines with J gene TRBJ1-2, with D maybe TRBD1 (5 bases). Per germline, CDR1 LGHDT and CDR2 YNNKEL (reference sequence). The CDR3 sequence is 14 residues long. V lost 6 bases, J lost 3 bases, and 14 bases lay in between. CDR3 bases: TGTGCCAGCAGTGAACTAGACAGATACTATGGCTACACCTTC. This sequence encodes CASSELDRYYGYTF.

The chain has TRBV2 and TRBJ1-2, with D possibly matching TRBD1 (5 bases). CDR3 length equals 15 residues. Germline V CDR1 and CDR2: SNHLY, FYNNEI. The V end lost 1 base, the J end lost 4 bases, and 13 bases lay between the germline ends. DNA of the CDR3: TGTGCCAGCAGTGAAGGGGCAGGGTCGATCTATGGCTACACCTTC. Translation: CASSEGAGSIYGYTF. The whole variable domain, remainder taken from reference TRBV2 and TRBJ1-2, is EPEVTQTPSHQVTQMGQEVILRCVPISNHLYFYWYRQILGQKVEFLVSFYNNEISEKSEIFDDQFSVERPDGSNFTLKIRSTKLEDSAMYFCASSEGAGSIYGYTFGSGTRLTVV.

This rearrangement joins TRBV7-9 to TRBJ2-7, with 10 bases matching TRBD1. Germline V lookup: CDR1 SEHNR, CDR2 FQNEAQ (reference sequence). There are 15 residues in the CDR3. V shed 5 bases and J 3 bases; nucleotides not matched to a gene: 7. The CDR3 nucleotides read TGTGCCAGCAGCCCGGGTCGGGACAGGGGCTACGAGCAGTACTTC. This gives the protein CASSPGRDRGYEQYF. The full variable domain, with the rest looked up from reference TRBV7-9 and TRBJ2-7, is DTGVSQNPRHKITKRGQNVTFRCDPISEHNRLYWYRQTLGQGPEFLTYFQNEAQLEKSRLLSDRFSAERPKGSFSTLEIQRTEQGDSAMYLCASSPGRDRGYEQYFGPGTRLTVT.

This clonotype was counted at least ten times. The chain uses TRBV20-1 and TRBJ2-7; the D gene is possibly TRBD2 (7 bases). This CDR3 has 15 amino acids. In germline, CDR1 is DFQATT, CDR2 SNEGSKA (reference sequence). V dropped 0 bases and J dropped 0 bases, with 12 bases sitting between them. This CDR3 is CSARDRAGASYEQYF. In DNA, the CDR3 is TGCAGTGCTAGAGATCGGGCGGGGGCCTCCTACGAGCAGTACTTC.

The chain carries TRBV24-1 and TRBJ2-1, with 9 positions matching TRBD1. The CDR3 runs 16 residues. V shed 5 bases, J shed 7 bases, and the junction held 11 bases outside the gene matches. Germline V gene sequence: CDR1 KGHDR, CDR2 SFDVKD. Here the CDR3 DNA reads TGTGCCACCAGTGGCCCCAGCCACAGGGGGCTTAATGAGCAGTTCTTC. It specifies CATSGPSHRGLNEQFF.

This chain links TRBV29-1 with TRBJ2-1; no definite D call. There are 12 residues in the CDR3. Trimming cost V 5 bases and J 0 bases, with 5 bases left between them. CDR1 is SQVTM and CDR2 is ANQGSEA in the germline V gene. The CDR3 coding sequence is TGCAGCGTTTCCGGCTCCTACAATGAGCAGTTCTTC. Amino acids: CSVSGSYNEQFF.

This chain links TRBV7-9 with TRBJ2-3; no clear D gene. The ends were cut back, 2 bases at V and 0 bases at J, with 15 bases in the middle. Germline loops: CDR1 SEHNR, CDR2 FQNEAQ (reference sequence). The CDR3 runs to 17 residues. CDR3 loop: CASSLRPDGYSTDTQYF. DNA for the CDR3: TGTGCCAGCAGCTTACGTCCTGACGGGTATAGCACAGATACGCAGTATTTT.

This chain links TRBV7-2 with TRBJ2-3; D is ambiguous. V was pared by 2 bases and J by 1 base, with 16 bases between. CDR1 is SGHTA, CDR2 FQGNSA, per germline. There are 17 residues in the CDR3. The CDR3 loop reads CASSLFPGSEGTDTQYF. In DNA, the CDR3 is TGTGCCAGCAGCTTATTCCCCGGAAGTGAAGGCACAGATACGCAGTATTTT. Together with reference TRBV7-2 and TRBJ2-3, the CDR3 gives the full variable domain: GAGVSQSPSNKVTEKGKDVELRCDPISGHTALYWYRQSLGQGLEFLIYFQGNSAPDKSGLPSDRFSAERTGGSVSTLTIQRTQQEDSAVYLCASSLFPGSEGTDTQYFGPGTRLTVL.

The count of this clonotype is one. The chain carries TRBV6-1 and TRBJ1-2; D gene unclear. V was shortened by 6 bases and J by 6 bases, with 5 bases between the two germline ends. The V gene's germline CDR1 is MNHNS and CDR2 SASEGT. The CDR3 extends over 10 amino acids. CDR3 residues: CASRKNGYTF. DNA of the CDR3: TGTGCCAGCAGAAAAAATGGCTACACCTTC.

The chain carries TRBV7-9 and TRBJ2-7, with 7 nucleotides matching TRBD1. The CDR3 extends over 15 amino acids. Germline lookup yields CDR1 SEHNR and CDR2 FQNEAQ (reference sequence). V shed 5 bases and J 5 bases; nucleotides not matched to a gene: 12. This chain's CDR3 is CASSTQVGQVNEQYF. The CDR3 DNA sequence: TGTGCCAGCAGCACACAAGTAGGACAGGTTAACGAGCAGTACTTC.

The V gene is TRBV29-1, the J gene TRBJ2-7; weak D call: TRBD2 (5 bases). Trimming stripped 7 bases from V and 0 bases from J, with 10 bases between. CDR1 is SQVTM and CDR2 is ANQGSEA in the germline V gene. The CDR3 loop spans 12 amino acids. Written as DNA, the CDR3 is TGCAGCGGAGGAGGAGACTCCTACGAGCAGTACTTC. This encodes CSGGGDSYEQYF.